This TCR beta chain originates from a study of OX40 agonist ivuxolimab in advanced cancers. General study points: Some patients without response likewise showed low normalized clonal expansion.

Only a few counts were recorded for this clone. The antigen is unknown. J gave up 5 bases and V 3 bases, and 13 bases lay outside the gene matches. Germline V gives CDR1 SGHDN, CDR2 FVKESK. The CDR3 has 20 residues. Clones were read by immunoSEQ multiplex PCR, and TCRdb kept only the in-frame ones, dropping some. The table records about 54,000 clones, 84% of them present only once. The receptor's source is an adult with an advanced solid tumor such as melanoma, head and neck, liver or kidney cancer. Source: CD4+ or CD8+ T cells sorted from blood, taken in a trial of the OX40 agonist ivuxolimab. The J gene is TRBJ2-1, the V gene TRBV14; 16 bases map to TRBD2. The CDR3 reads CASSHLGGLAGGSPHNEQFF. CDR3 in DNA: TGTGCCAGCAGCCATTTAGGGGGACTAGCGGGAGGGTCCCCTCACAATGAGCAGTTCTTC.